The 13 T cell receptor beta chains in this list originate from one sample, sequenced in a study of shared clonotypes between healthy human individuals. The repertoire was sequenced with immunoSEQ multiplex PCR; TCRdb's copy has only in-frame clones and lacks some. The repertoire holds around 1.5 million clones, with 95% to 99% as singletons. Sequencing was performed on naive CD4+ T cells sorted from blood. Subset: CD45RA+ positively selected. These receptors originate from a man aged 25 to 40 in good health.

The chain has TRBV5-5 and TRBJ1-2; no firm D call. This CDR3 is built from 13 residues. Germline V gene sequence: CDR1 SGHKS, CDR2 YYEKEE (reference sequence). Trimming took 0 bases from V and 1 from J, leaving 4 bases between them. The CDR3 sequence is CASSLADNYGYTF. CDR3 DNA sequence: TGTGCCAGCAGCTTGGCGGATAACTATGGCTACACCTTC.

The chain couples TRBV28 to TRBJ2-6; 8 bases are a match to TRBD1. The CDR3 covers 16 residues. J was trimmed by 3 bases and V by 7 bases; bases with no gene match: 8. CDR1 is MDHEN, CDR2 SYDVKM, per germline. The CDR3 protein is CASTETGGGGANVLTF. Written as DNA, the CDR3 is TGTGCCAGCACCGAAACAGGGGGAGGTGGGGCCAACGTCCTGACTTTC.

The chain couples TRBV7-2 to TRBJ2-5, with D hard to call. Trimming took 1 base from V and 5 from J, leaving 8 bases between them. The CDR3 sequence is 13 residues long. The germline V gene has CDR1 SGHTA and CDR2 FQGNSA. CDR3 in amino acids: CASSLGASETQYF. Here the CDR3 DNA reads TGTGCCAGCAGCTTAGGGGCGTCTGAGACCCAGTACTTC.

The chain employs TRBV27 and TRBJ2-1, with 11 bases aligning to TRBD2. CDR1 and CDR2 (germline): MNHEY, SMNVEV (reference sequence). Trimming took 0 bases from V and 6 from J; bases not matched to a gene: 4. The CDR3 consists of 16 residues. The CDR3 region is CASSLSSSGRTNEQFF. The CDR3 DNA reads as TGTGCCAGCAGTTTATCGTCTAGCGGGAGGACCAATGAGCAGTTCTTC.

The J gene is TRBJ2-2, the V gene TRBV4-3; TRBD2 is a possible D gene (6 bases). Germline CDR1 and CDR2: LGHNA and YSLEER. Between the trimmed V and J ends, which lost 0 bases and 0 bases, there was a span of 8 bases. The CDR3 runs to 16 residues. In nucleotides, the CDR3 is TGCGCCAGCAGCCAAGATCCGGGAGCGAACACCGGGGAGCTGTTTTTT. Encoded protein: CASSQDPGANTGELFF.

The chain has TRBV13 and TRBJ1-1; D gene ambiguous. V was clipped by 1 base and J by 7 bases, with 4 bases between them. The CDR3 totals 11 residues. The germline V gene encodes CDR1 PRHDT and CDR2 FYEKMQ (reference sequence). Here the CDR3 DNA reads TGTGCCAGCAGCTTAGTGGGTGAAGCTTTCTTT. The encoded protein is CASSLVGEAFF.

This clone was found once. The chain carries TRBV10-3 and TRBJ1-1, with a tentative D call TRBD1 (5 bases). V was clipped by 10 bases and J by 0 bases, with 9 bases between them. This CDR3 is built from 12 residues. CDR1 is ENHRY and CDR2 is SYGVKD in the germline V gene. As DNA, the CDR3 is TGTGCCACCGCGGGGGTGAACACTGAAGCTTTCTTT. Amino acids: CATAGVNTEAFF.

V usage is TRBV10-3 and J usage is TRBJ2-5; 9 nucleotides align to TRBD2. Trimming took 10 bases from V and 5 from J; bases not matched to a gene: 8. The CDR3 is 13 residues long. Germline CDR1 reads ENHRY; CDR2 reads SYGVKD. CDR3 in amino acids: CASEREAGETQYF. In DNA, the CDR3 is TGTGCCAGCGAGCGGGAGGCGGGGGAGACCCAGTACTTC.

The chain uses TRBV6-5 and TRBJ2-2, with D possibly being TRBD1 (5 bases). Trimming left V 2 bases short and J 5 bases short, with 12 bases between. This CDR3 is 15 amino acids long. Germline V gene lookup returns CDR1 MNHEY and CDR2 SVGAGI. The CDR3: CASSYAGPRTGELFF. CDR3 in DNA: TGTGCCAGCAGTTACGCAGGGCCCCGTACCGGGGAGCTGTTTTTT.

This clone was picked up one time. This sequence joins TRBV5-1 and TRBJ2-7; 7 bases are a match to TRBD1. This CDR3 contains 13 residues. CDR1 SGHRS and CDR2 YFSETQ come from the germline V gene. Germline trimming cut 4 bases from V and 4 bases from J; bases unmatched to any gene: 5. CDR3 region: CASSDRQGYEQYF. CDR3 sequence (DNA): TGCGCCAGCAGCGATAGACAGGGTTACGAGCAGTACTTC.

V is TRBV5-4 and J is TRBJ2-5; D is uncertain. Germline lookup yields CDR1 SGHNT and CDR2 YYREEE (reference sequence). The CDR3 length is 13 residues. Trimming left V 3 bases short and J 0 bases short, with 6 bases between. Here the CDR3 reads CASSSKYQETQYF. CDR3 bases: TGTGCCAGCAGCTCAAAATACCAAGAGACCCAGTACTTC.

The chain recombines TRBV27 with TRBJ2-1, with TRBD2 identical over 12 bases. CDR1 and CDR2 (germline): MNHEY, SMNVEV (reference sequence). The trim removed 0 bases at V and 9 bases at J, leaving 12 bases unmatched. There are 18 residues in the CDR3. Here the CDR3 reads CASSLSLMASGRVGEQFF. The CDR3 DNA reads TGTGCCAGCAGTTTATCCCTTATGGCTAGCGGGAGGGTTGGTGAGCAGTTCTTC.

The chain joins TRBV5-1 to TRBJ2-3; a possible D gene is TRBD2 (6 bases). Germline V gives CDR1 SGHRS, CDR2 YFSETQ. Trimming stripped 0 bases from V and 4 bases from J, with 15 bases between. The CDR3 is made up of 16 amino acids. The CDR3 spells CASSLAGGPAADTQYF. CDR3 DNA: TGCGCCAGCAGCTTGGCCGGAGGGCCAGCGGCAGATACGCAGTATTTT.